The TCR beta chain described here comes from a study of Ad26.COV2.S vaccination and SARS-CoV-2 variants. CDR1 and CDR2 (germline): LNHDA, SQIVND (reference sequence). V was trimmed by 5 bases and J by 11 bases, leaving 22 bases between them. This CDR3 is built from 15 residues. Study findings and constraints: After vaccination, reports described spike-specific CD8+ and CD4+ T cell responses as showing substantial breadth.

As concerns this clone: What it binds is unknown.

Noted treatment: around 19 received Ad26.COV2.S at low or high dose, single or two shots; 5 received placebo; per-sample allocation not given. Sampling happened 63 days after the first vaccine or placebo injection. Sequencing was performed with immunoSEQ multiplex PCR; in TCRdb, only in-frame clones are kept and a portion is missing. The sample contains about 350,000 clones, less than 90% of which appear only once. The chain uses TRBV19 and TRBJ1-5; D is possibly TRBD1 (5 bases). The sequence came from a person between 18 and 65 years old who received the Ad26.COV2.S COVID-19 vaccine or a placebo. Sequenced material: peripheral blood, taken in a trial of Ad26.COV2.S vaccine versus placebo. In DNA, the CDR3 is TGTGCCAGTAGTCCTTCGGACAACGGCCAGAGGACCCAGCATTTT. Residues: CASSPSDNGQRTQHF.